This T cell receptor beta chain was profiled in a study of blood T cell repertoires in COVID-19. About the study: The origin of the acute and convalescent COVID-19 samples was the United States, Italy and Spain. PBMCs, B-cell-depleted T cells, or T cells provided the cDNA or gDNA that made up the material.

In the authors' methods: Researchers report that nucleated cell counts were estimated from reference gene primer amplification. Measured with immunoSEQ multiplex PCR; TCRdb has only the in-frame clones, and not every one. V, J and clone size reflect that table, while D and trimming were determined from the DNA. The data contain roughly 280,000 clones, 80% to 90% of them seen just once; the ten biggest clones take up 9.5% to 11%. The CDR3 consists of 13 residues. The germline CDR1 and CDR2 sequences are SEHNR and FQNEAQ (reference sequence). The ends were cut back, 5 bases at V and 1 base at J, with 8 bases in the middle.

The chain carries TRBV7-9 and TRBJ1-1; D call uncertain. This receptor was taken from a woman in her seventies with acute or convalescent COVID-19. The sequenced sample was peripheral blood. Here the CDR3 reads CASSPLSNTEAFF. The CDR3 nucleotides are TGTGCCAGCAGCCCCCTTTCGAACACTGAAGCTTTCTTT.